A selection of T cell receptor beta chains follows, all from one sample in a study of shared clonotypes between healthy human individuals. Profiled with immunoSEQ multiplex PCR; TCRdb holds only in-frame clones, not every one. The table shows more than 900,000 clones, with around three quarters occurring only once. Material for sequencing was memory CD4+ T cells from PBMCs. All receptors come from a man between 18 and 35 years old in good health. Some clones in this sample may be carry-over from other donors' samples. Both conserved end residues are part of each CDR3. Fields, in order: J gene, D gene, CDR3 length, clone size, V gene, CDR3 protein, CDR3 DNA. D genes are given only for firm matches. Clone size is stated in some rows and not others, as once, few, many or a class when expanded.

TRBJ2-3 | NA | 14 | NA | TRBV5-5 | CASSVRVGSDTQYF | TGTGCCAGCAGCGTGAGGGTTGGGTCAGATACGCAGTATTTT
TRBJ2-5 | NA | 15 | NA | TRBV27 | CASGLGLRYQETQYF | TGTGCCAGCGGACTGGGACTCCGGTACCAAGAGACCCAGTACTTC
TRBJ2-3 | NA | 15 | once | TRBV9 | CASSVAPGGTDTQYF | TGTGCCAGCAGCGTAGCCCCCGGGGGCACAGATACGCAGTATTTT
TRBJ2-5 | NA | 14 | NA | TRBV7-3 | CASSSQGGLETQYF | TGTGCCAGCAGCTCCCAGGGGGGGTTGGAGACCCAGTACTTC
TRBJ1-2 | TRBD1 | 13 | NA | TRBV27 | CASRSDRGFGYTF | TGTGCCAGCAGATCGGACAGGGGTTTTGGCTACACCTTC
TRBJ2-3 | TRBD2 | 16 | NA | TRBV30 | CAWGPRLAGSTDTQYF | TGTGCCTGGGGCCCCCGACTAGCGGGAAGCACAGATACGCAGTATTTT
TRBJ2-7 | NA | 14 | NA | TRBV7-2 | CASSAGQFTYEQYF | TGTGCCAGCAGCGCGGGACAGTTCACCTACGAGCAGTACTTC
TRBJ1-2 | NA | 13 | NA | TRBV19 | CASSPRDGYGYTF | TGTGCCAGTAGTCCCCGGGATGGCTATGGCTACACCTTC
TRBJ1-5 | NA | 15 | NA | TRBV11-2 | CASSYDGNGNQPQHF | TGTGCCAGCAGCTATGACGGCAATGGGAATCAGCCCCAGCATTTT
TRBJ2-5 | TRBD1 | 16 | few | TRBV5-1 | CASSHRRDRFTETQYF | TGCGCCAGCAGCCATCGCCGGGACAGATTTACAGAGACCCAGTACTTC
TRBJ2-5 | NA | 16 | few | TRBV5-1 | CASSIRSRGRGETQYF | TGCGCCAGCAGTATACGAAGCAGGGGTCGTGGGGAGACCCAGTACTTC
TRBJ1-2 | TRBD1 | 15 | NA | TRBV2 | CASTAGGWISYGHTF | TGTGCCAGCACCGCAGGGGGTTGGATAAGCTATGGCCACACCTTC
TRBJ2-7 | NA | 12 | NA | TRBV2 | CASRLDLYEQYF | TGTGCCAGCAGATTGGACCTCTACGAGCAGTACTTC
TRBJ2-1 | TRBD2 | 16 | NA | TRBV6-5 | CASSYSPSGSINEQFF | TGTGCCAGCAGTTACTCCCCCAGCGGGAGTATCAATGAGCAGTTCTTC
TRBJ1-1 | NA | 17 | NA | TRBV28 | CASSPRAGRTSNTEAFF | TGTGCCAGCAGTCCCCGGGCAGGGCGTACCTCGAACACTGAAGCTTTCTTT
TRBJ2-1 | TRBD2 | 14 | NA | TRBV5-1 | CASTRTSGVNEQFF | TGCGCCAGCACTCGGACTAGCGGGGTAAATGAGCAGTTCTTC
TRBJ2-6 | NA | 15 | once | TRBV27 | CASSITNTGANVLTF | TGTGCCAGCAGTATAACAAATACTGGGGCCAACGTCCTGACTTTC
TRBJ2-1 | TRBD1 | 14 | many | TRBV5-1 | CASSRSTGENEQFF | TGCGCCAGCAGCCGTTCTACAGGGGAGAATGAGCAGTTCTTC
TRBJ1-5 | NA | 14 | NA | TRBV6-1 | CASSYLGGNQPQHF | TGTGCCAGCAGTTATCTTGGAGGCAATCAGCCCCAGCATTTT
TRBJ2-7 | NA | 15 | few | TRBV18 | CASSYQTAVSYEQYF | TGTGCCAGCTCTTATCAGACAGCCGTTTCCTACGAGCAGTACTTC
TRBJ2-1 | NA | 12 | few | TRBV19 | CASSVNVNEQFF | TGTGCCAGTAGTGTTAATGTCAATGAGCAGTTCTTC
TRBJ1-4 | TRBD1 | 12 | NA | TRBV28 | CASGTGDEKLFF | TGTGCCAGCGGGACAGGGGATGAAAAACTGTTTTTT
TRBJ2-7 | NA | 13 | NA | TRBV19 | CASSIGKVGEQYF | TGTGCCAGTAGTATCGGAAAGGTGGGGGAGCAGTACTTC
TRBJ1-2 | TRBD1 | 14 | once | TRBV7-3 | CASSLTRDSSGYTF | TGTGCCAGCAGCTTAACCCGGGACAGCTCCGGCTACACCTTC
TRBJ1-5 | NA | 18 | once | TRBV19 | CASSIYPLEGISNQPQHF | TGTGCCAGTAGTATTTATCCCCTAGAGGGCATAAGCAATCAGCCCCAGCATTTT
TRBJ1-5 | NA | 12 | few | TRBV30 | CAWSGGDQPQHF | TGTGCCTGGAGTGGCGGGGATCAGCCCCAGCATTTT
TRBJ1-1 | NA | 16 | NA | TRBV18 | CASSPFPRLGDTEAFF | TGTGCCAGCTCACCCTTCCCCAGACTCGGGGACACTGAAGCTTTCTTT
TRBJ1-2 | NA | 14 | NA | TRBV28 | CASSHLRGTPGYTF | TGTGCCAGCAGTCATCTACGCGGGACCCCCGGCTACACCTTC
TRBJ1-2 | TRBD1 | 15 | NA | TRBV28 | CASRPTGTGTFGYTF | TGTGCCAGCAGGCCAACCGGGACAGGGACGTTTGGCTACACCTTC
TRBJ2-4 | NA | 16 | NA | TRBV21-1 | CASSPHLEGAKNIQYF | TGTGCCAGCAGCCCCCATTTGGAGGGGGCCAAAAACATTCAGTACTTC
TRBJ1-3 | TRBD1 | 16 | NA | TRBV7-2 | CASSARSGGGGNTIYF | TGTGCCAGCAGCGCCCGATCAGGGGGAGGTGGAAACACCATATATTTT
TRBJ2-3 | TRBD2 | 15 | few | TRBV5-1 | CASSKVTSGTDTQYF | TGCGCCAGCAGCAAAGTTACTAGCGGCACAGATACGCAGTATTTT
TRBJ2-5 | NA | 15 | NA | TRBV5-8 | CASSLAMYTLGTQYF | TGTGCCAGCAGCTTGGCCATGTACACTTTAGGGACCCAGTACTTC
TRBJ2-7 | TRBD2 | 13 | once | TRBV28 | CASSLAGGYEQYF | TGTGCCAGCAGTTTAGCGGGAGGCTACGAGCAGTACTTC
TRBJ1-3 | TRBD1 | 13 | NA | TRBV7-8 | CAGQGARGNTIYF | TGTGCCGGCCAGGGGGCGCGTGGAAACACCATATATTTT
TRBJ2-7 | TRBD1 | 14 | NA | TRBV11-1 | CASSLDRTSYEQYF | TGTGCCAGCAGCTTGGACAGGACGTCCTACGAGCAGTACTTC
TRBJ2-3 | NA | 15 | NA | TRBV5-1 | CASSLQPGGSDTQYF | TGCGCCAGCAGCCTACAGCCAGGGGGGTCAGATACGCAGTATTTT
TRBJ1-1 | NA | 13 | NA | TRBV29-1 | CSGEGLMNTEAFF | TGCAGCGGGGAGGGTCTCATGAACACTGAAGCTTTCTTT
TRBJ2-2 | TRBD1 | 17 | NA | TRBV4-1 | CASSQALSRGRTGELFF | TGCGCCAGCAGCCAAGCTCTTTCCAGGGGGCGCACCGGGGAGCTGTTTTTT
TRBJ1-1 | TRBD1 | 13 | NA | TRBV2 | CASCGQANTEAFF | TGTGCCAGCTGTGGACAGGCGAACACTGAAGCTTTCTTT